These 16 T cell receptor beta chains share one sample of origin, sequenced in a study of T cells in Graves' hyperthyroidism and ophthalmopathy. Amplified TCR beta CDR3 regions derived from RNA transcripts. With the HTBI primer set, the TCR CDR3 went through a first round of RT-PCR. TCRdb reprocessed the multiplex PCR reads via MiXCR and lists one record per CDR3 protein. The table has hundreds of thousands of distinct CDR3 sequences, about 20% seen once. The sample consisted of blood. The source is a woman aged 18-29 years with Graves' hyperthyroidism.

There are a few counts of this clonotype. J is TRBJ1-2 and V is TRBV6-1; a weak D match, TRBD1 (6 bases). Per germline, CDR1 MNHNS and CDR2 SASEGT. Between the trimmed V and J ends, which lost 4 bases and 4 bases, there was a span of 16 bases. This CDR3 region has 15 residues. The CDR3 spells CASSAKGGKSYGYTF. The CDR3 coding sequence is TGTGCCAGCAGTGCGAAGGGGGGAAAAAGCTATGGCTACACCTTC.

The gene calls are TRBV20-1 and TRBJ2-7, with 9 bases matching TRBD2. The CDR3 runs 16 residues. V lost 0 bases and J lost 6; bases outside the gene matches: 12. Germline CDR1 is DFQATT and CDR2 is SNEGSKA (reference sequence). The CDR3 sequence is CSARDPQSSGEVEQYF. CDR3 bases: TGCAGTGCTAGAGATCCCCAGTCTAGCGGGGAGGTCGAGCAGTACTTC.

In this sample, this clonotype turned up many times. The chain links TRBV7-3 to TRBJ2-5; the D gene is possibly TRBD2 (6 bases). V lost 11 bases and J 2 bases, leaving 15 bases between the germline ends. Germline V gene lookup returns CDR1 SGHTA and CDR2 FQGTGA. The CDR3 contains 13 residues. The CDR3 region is CASGRGAQETQYF. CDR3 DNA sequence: TGTGCCTCGGGGCGCGGGGCGCAAGAGACCCAGTACTTC. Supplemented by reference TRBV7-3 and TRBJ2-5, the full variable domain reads GAGVSQTPSNKVTEKGKYVELRCDPISGHTALYWYRQSLGQGPEFLIYFQGTGAADDSGLPNDRFFAVRPEGSVSTLKIQRTERGDSAVYLCASGRGAQETQYFGPGTRLLVL.

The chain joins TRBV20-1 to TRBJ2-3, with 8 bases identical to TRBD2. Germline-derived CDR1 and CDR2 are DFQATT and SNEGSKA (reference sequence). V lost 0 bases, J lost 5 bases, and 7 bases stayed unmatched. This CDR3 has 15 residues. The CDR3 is CSARDAGGGRDTQYF. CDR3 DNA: TGCAGTGCTAGAGATGCGGGGGGAGGTAGAGATACGCAGTATTTT.

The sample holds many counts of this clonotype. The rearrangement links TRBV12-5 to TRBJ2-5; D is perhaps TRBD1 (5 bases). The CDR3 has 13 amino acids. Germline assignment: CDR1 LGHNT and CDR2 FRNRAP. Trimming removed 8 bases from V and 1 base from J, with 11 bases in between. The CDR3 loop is CASIGQGQETQYF. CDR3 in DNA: TGTGCTAGTATAGGCCAGGGCCAAGAGACCCAGTACTTC.

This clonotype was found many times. CDR3 amino acids: CASSLAYGDFYTF. CDR3 DNA: TGTGCCAGCAGCTTAGCTTACGGGGATTTCTACACCTTC. The V and J genes are TRBV7-2 and TRBJ1-2; D unresolved. Trimming shortened V by 0 bases and J by 10 bases, and 12 bases separated the two germline ends. This CDR3 region has 13 residues. Germline V gene data show CDR1 as SGHTA and CDR2 as FQGNSA.

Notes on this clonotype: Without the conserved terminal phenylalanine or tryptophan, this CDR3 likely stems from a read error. The CDR3 nucleotides are TGTGCCAGTACTAGGAGGGGAGGAAACACCATATATGTT. It yields the protein CASTRRGGNTIYV. V is TRBV19 and J is TRBJ1-3, with D perhaps matching TRBD1 (5 bases). Germline V CDR1 and CDR2: LNHDA, SQIVND (reference sequence). The CDR3 spans 13 residues. V gave up 7 bases and J gave up 4 bases, with 11 bases separating them.

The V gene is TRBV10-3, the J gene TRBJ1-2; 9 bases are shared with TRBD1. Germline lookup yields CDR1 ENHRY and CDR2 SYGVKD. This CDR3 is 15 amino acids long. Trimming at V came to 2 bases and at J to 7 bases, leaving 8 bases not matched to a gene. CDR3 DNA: TGTGCCATCAGTGAGAAGGGACAGGGAATTTTTGGCTACACCTTC. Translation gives CAISEKGQGIFGYTF.

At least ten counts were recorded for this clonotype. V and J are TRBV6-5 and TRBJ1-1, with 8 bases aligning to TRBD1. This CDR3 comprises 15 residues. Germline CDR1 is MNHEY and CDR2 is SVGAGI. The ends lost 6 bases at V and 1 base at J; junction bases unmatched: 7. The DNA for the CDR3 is TGTGCCAGCAGCTACAACAGGGGGGGGAACACTGAAGCTTTCTTT. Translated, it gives CASSYNRGGNTEAFF.

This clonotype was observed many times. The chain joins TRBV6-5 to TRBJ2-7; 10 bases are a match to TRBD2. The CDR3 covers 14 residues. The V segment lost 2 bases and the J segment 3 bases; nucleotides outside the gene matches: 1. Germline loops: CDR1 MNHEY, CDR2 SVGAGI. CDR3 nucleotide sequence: TGTGCCAGCAGTTACCCTAGCGGGGGCTACGAGCAGTACTTC. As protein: CASSYPSGGYEQYF.

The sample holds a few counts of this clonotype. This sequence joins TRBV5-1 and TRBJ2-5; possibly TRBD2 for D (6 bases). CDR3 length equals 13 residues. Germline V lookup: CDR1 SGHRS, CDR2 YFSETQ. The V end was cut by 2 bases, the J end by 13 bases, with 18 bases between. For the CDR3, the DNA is TGCGCCAGCAGCTTAGTGGGCGGGGTCGTATGGTACTTC. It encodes CASSLVGGVVWYF.

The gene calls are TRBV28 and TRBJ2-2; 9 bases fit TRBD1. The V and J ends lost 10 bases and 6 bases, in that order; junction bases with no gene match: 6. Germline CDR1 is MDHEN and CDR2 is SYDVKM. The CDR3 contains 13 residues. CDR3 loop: CATGTGLAGELFF. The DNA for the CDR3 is TGTGCCACCGGGACAGGGCTTGCCGGGGAGCTGTTTTTT.

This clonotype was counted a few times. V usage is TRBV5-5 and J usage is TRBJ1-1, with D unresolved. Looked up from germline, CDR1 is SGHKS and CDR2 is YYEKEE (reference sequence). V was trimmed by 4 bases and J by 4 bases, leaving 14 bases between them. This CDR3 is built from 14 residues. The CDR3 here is CASSRSVVVTEAFF. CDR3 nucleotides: TGTGCCAGCAGCCGATCGGTGGTGGTCACTGAAGCTTTCTTT.

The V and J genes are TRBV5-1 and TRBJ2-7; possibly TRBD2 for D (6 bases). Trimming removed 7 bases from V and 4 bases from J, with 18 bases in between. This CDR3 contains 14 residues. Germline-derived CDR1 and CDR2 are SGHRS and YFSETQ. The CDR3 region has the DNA TGCGCCAGCCAGCAGGACACGGCGGGGTACGAGCAGTACTTC. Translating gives CASQQDTAGYEQYF.

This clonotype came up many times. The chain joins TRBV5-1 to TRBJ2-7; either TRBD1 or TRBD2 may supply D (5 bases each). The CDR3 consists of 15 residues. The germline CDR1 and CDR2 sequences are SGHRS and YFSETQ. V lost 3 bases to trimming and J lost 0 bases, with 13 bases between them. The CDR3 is CASSWGPNLSYEQYF. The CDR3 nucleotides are TGCGCCAGCAGCTGGGGACCGAACCTCTCCTACGAGCAGTACTTC.

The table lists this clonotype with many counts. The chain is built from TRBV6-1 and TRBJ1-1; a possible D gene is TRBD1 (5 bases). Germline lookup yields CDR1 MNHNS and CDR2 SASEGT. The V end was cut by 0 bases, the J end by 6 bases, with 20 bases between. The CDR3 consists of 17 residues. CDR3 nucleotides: TGTGCCAGCAGTGAAGCGCGGTTGGGAGCGTGGGGCCCTGAAGCTTTCTTT. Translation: CASSEARLGAWGPEAFF.